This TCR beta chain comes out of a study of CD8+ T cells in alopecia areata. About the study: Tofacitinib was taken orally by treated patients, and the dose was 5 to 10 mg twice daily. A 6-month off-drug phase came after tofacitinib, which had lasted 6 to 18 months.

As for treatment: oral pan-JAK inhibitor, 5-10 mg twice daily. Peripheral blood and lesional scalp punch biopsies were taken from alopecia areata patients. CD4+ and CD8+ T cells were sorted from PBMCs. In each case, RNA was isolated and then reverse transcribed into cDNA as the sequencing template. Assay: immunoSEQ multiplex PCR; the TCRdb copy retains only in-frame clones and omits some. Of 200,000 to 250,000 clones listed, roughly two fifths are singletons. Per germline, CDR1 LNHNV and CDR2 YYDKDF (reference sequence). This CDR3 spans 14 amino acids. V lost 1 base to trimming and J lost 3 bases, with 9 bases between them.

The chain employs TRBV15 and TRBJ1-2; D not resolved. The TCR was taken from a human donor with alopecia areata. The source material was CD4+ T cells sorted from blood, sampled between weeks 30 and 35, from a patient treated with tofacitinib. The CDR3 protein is CATSRAGWDYGYTF. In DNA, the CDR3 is TGTGCCACCAGCAGAGCGGGATGGGACTATGGCTACACCTTC.